The rows below give T cell receptor beta chains drawn from one sample of a study of PD-L1 blockade in urothelial cancer. Here immunoSEQ multiplex PCR was the method, and the copy in TCRdb shows in-frame clones only, minus some. The table records roughly 44,000 clones, more than 75% of them present only once. Sample: PBMCs, taken around atezolizumab (anti-PD-L1) treatment. These receptor sequences come from a man in his sixties or seventies with urothelial cancer. Each CDR3 is given with its conserved first and last residue. Some rows have no size entry. The others give once, few or many, or a class for an expanded clone.

V gene: TRBV27
clone size: -
CDR3 protein: CASSAPPEAGGHNEQYF

V gene: TRBV18
clone size: -
CDR3 protein: CASSLDGAPYGYTF

V gene: TRBV4-2
clone size: -
CDR3 protein: CASSQVNRENEQFF

V gene: TRBV7-3
clone size: -
CDR3 protein: CASSSTGGDYGYTF

V gene: TRBV6-5
clone size: -
CDR3 protein: CASSRPEGTEAFF

V gene: TRBV7-8
clone size: -
CDR3 protein: CASSQPDAGRRTYEQYF

V gene: TRBV7-3
clone size: -
CDR3 protein: CASSLSAGQNNEQFF

V gene: TRBV28
clone size: -
CDR3 protein: CASSFFGGESYEQYF

V gene: TRBV7-6
clone size: -
CDR3 protein: CASSSRDSNDYNEQFF

V gene: TRBV5-4
clone size: few
CDR3 protein: CASSKTGVNSYNSPLHF

V gene: TRBV18
clone size: once
CDR3 protein: CASSLNLNSGSSYNEQFF

V gene: TRBV25-1
clone size: -
CDR3 protein: CASGTIGNQPQHF

V gene: TRBV6-4
clone size: -
CDR3 protein: CASSETAHTDTQYF

V gene: TRBV6-5
clone size: -
CDR3 protein: CASSPGQGGEKLFF

V gene: TRBV20-1
clone size: once
CDR3 protein: CSVTLAGEKFF

V gene: TRBV20-1
clone size: -
CDR3 protein: CSAGSTYEQYF

V gene: TRBV5-1
clone size: -
CDR3 protein: CASSLERGLQETQYF

V gene: TRBV9
clone size: -
CDR3 protein: CASSRTSGFNTDTQYF

V gene: TRBV6-5
clone size: -
CDR3 protein: CASSYRQGRNEKLFF

V gene: TRBV19
clone size: -
CDR3 protein: CASSTTGGNQPQHF

V gene: TRBV7-9
clone size: -
CDR3 protein: CASSLAAAGSGTGAFF

V gene: TRBV30
clone size: -
CDR3 protein: CAWSVTGGTFTDTQYF

V gene: TRBV5-1
clone size: -
CDR3 protein: CASSLNGAGQPQHF

V gene: TRBV29-1
clone size: -
CDR3 protein: CSARGGQSYEQYF

V gene: TRBV25-1
clone size: -
CDR3 protein: CASSERSMGQTKRQQYF

V gene: TRBV5-1
clone size: -
CDR3 protein: CASSRAPVEDRAAGNTEAFF

V gene: TRBV6-1
clone size: -
CDR3 protein: CASSRTGGDIQYF

V gene: TRBV6-1
clone size: -
CDR3 protein: CASRTSGLGYNEQFF

V gene: TRBV28
clone size: -
CDR3 protein: CASSIDRAGQPQHF

V gene: TRBV29-1
clone size: -
CDR3 protein: CSVETGGAKNIQYF

V gene: TRBV7-9
clone size: -
CDR3 protein: CASSPGQGRVSEAFF

V gene: TRBV29-1
clone size: -
CDR3 protein: CSVEDELPPYNEQFF

V gene: TRBV15
clone size: -
CDR3 protein: CATSRGRTGKLSEAFF

V gene: TRBV27
clone size: few
CDR3 protein: CASSLAEGTEAFF

V gene: TRBV5-4
clone size: once
CDR3 protein: CASSRADSVNYGYTF

V gene: TRBV28
clone size: -
CDR3 protein: CASSFWAGDEQFF

V gene: TRBV5-4
clone size: -
CDR3 protein: CASSPGLPVNYGYTF

V gene: TRBV18
clone size: -
CDR3 protein: CASSLTGTRQAAFGNTIYF

V gene: TRBV7-6
clone size: -
CDR3 protein: CASSLGPGRSYEQYF

V gene: TRBV7-2
clone size: -
CDR3 protein: CASSRGGSNEKLFF

V gene: TRBV27
clone size: -
CDR3 protein: CASKITSGAYNEQFF

V gene: TRBV13
clone size: -
CDR3 protein: CASSPRQGNTDTQYF

V gene: TRBV4-3
clone size: -
CDR3 protein: CASAGTTNTGELFF

V gene: TRBV11-3
clone size: -
CDR3 protein: CASSYGLAGGTGELFF

V gene: TRBV6-1
clone size: -
CDR3 protein: CASQDNIHEQYF

V gene: TRBV6-1
clone size: -
CDR3 protein: CASSDTFGDRGTGANVLTF

V gene: TRBV5-1
clone size: -
CDR3 protein: CASRLEEAGNTIYF

V gene: TRBV6-5
clone size: -
CDR3 protein: CASTPLGGSGETQYF

V gene: TRBV29-1
clone size: few
CDR3 protein: CSATYSEAFF

V gene: TRBV27
clone size: -
CDR3 protein: CASSLDRGYYNEQFF

V gene: TRBV19
clone size: -
CDR3 protein: CASSFGQGRDYGYTF

V gene: TRBV6-6
clone size: -
CDR3 protein: CASSSGQGRADTQYF